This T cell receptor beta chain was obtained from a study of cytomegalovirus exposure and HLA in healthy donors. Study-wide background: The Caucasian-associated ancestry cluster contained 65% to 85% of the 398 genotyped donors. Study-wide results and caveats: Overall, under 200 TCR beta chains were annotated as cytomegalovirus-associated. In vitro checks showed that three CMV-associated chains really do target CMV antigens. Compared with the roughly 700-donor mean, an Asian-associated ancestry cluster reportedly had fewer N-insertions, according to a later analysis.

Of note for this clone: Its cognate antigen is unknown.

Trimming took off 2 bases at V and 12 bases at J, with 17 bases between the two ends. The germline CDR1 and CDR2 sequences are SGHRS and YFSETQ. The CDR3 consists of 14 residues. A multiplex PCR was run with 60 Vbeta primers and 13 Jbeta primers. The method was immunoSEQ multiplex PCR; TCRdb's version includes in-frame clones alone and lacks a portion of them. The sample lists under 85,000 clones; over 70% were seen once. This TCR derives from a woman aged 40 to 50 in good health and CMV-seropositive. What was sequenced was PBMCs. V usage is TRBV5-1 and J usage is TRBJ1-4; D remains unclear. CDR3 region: CASSLSSAREELFF. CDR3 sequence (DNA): TGCGCCAGCAGCTTATCGTCTGCCCGAGAGGAACTGTTTTTT.